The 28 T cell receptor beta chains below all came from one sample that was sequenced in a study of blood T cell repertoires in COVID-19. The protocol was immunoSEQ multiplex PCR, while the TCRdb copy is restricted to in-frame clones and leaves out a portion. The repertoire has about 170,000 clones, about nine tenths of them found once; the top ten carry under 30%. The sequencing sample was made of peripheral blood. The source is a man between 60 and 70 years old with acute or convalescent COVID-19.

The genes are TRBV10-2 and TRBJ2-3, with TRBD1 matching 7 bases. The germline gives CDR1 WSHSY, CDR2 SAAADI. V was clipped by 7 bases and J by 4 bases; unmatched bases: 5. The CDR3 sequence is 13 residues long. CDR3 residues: CASNFQGADTQYF. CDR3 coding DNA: TGCGCCAGCAATTTTCAGGGGGCAGATACGCAGTATTTT.

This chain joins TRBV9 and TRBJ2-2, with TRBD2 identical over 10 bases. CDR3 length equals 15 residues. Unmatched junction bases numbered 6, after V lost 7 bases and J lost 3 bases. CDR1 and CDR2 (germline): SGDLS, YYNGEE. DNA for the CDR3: TGTGCCAGCGGTATGCTAGCGGGAGACACCGGGGAGCTGTTTTTT. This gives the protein CASGMLAGDTGELFF.

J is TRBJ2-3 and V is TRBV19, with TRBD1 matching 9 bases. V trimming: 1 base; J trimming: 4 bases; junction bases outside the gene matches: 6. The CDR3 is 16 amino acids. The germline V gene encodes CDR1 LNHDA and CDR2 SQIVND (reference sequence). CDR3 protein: CASSIVTGGGADTQYF. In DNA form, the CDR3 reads TGTGCCAGTAGTATAGTCACAGGGGGCGGCGCAGATACGCAGTATTTT.

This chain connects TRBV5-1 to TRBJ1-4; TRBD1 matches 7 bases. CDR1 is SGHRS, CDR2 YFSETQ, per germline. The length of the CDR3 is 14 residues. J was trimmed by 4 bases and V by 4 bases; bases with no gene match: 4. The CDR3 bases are TGCGCCAGCAGCCCGACAGGGAATAATGAAAAACTGTTTTTT. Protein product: CASSPTGNNEKLFF.

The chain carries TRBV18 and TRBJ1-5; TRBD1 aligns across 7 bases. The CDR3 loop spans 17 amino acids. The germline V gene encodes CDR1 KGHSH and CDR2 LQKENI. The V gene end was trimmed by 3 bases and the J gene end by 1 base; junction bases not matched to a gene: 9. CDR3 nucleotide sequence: TGTGCCAGCTCACCTTCTTCTGACAGGGTGAGCAATCAGCCCCAGCATTTT. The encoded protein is CASSPSSDRVSNQPQHF.

CDR3 sequence reads: CASSSIRLAGGRDEQFF. In DNA, the CDR3 is TGTGCCAGTAGTAGTATTCGACTAGCGGGAGGGAGGGATGAGCAGTTCTTC. The rearrangement joins TRBV19 to TRBJ2-1; TRBD2 matches at 14 bases. CDR3 length: 17 amino acids. Germline V gene sequence: CDR1 LNHDA, CDR2 SQIVND (reference sequence). With V trimmed by 4 bases and J by 8 bases, 10 bases remained unmatched.

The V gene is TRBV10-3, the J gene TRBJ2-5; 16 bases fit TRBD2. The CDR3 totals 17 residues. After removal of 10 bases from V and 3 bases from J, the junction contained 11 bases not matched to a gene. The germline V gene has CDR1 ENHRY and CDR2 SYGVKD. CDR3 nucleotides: TGTGCCACCGGGACTAGCGGGGGGGCCGGTTCCAAAGAGACCCAGTACTTC. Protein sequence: CATGTSGGAGSKETQYF.

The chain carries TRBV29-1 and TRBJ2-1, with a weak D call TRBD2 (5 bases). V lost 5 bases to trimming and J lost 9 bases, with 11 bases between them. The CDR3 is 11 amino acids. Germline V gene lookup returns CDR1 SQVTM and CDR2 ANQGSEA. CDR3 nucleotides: TGCAGCGTTAATAGCGCGGGTGAGCAGTTCTTC. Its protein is CSVNSAGEQFF.

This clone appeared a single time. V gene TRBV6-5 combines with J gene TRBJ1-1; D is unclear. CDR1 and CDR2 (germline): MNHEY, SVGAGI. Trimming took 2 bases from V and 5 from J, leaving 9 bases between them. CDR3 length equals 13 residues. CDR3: CASSYPRETEAFF. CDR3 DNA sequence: TGTGCCAGCAGTTACCCCCGAGAGACTGAAGCTTTCTTT.

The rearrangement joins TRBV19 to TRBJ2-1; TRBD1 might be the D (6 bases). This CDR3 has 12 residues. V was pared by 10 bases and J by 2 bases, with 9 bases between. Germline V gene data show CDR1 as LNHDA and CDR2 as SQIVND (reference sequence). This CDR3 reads CATRDTYNEQFF. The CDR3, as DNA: TGTGCCACTCGGGACACCTACAATGAGCAGTTCTTC.

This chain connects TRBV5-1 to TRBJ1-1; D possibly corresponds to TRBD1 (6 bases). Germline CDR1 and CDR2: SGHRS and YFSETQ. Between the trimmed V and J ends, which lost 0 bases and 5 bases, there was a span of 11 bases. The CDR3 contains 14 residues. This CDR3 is CASSLELQGTEAFF. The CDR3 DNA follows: TGCGCCAGCAGCTTGGAGTTACAGGGTACTGAAGCTTTCTTT. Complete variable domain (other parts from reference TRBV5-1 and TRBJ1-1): KAGVTQTPRYLIKTRGQQVTLSCSPISGHRSVSWYQQTPGQGLQFLFEYFSETQRNKGNFPGRFSGRQFSNSRSEMNVSTLELGDSALYLCASSLELQGTEAFFGQGTRLTVV.

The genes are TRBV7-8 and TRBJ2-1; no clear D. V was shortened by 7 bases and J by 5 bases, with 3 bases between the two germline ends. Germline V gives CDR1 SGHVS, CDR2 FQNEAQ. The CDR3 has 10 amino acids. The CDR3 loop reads CASIDNEQFF. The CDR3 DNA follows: TGTGCCAGCATCGACAATGAGCAGTTCTTC.

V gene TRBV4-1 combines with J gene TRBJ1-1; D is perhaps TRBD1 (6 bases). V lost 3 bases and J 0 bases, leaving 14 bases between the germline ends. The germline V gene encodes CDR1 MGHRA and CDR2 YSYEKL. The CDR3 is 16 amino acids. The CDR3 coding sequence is TGCGCCAGCAGCCAGGGTTGGACAGTTATGAACACTGAAGCTTTCTTT. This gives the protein CASSQGWTVMNTEAFF.

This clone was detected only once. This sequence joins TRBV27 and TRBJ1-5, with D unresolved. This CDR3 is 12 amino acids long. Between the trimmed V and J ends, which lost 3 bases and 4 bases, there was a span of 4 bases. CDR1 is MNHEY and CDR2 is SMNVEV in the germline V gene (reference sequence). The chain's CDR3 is CASSFLNQPQHF. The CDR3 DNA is TGTGCCAGCAGTTTCCTTAATCAGCCCCAGCATTTT.

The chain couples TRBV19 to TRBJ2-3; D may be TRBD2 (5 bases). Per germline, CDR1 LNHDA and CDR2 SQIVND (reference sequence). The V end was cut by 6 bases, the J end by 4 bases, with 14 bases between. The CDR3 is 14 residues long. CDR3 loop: CASRPVTGSDTQYF. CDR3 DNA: TGTGCCAGTAGACCAGTGACGGGGTCAGATACGCAGTATTTT.

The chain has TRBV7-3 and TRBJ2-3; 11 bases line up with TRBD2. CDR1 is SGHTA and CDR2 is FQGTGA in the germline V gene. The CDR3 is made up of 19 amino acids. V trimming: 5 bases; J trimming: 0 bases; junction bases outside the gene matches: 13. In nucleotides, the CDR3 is TGTGCCAGCAGCCCGCAGAGGTTAGCGGGAGGGCCTAGCACAGATACGCAGTATTTT. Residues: CASSPQRLAGGPSTDTQYF.

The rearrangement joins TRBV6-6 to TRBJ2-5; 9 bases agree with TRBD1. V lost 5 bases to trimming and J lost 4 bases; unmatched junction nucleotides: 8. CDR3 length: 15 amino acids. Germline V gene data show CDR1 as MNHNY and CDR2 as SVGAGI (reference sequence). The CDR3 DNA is TGTGCCAGCAGTGGGTTACAGGGGGCGGGAGAGACCCAGTACTTC. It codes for CASSGLQGAGETQYF.

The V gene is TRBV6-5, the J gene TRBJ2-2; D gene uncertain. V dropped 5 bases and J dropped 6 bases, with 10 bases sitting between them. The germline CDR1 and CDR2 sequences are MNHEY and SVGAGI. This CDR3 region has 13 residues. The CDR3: CASSNSLPGELFF. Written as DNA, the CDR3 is TGTGCCAGCAGTAACAGTCTTCCCGGGGAGCTGTTTTTT.

CDR3 in DNA: TGCGCCAGCAGCCCAGACAGGGGTAATTCACCCCTCCACTTT. This codes for CASSPDRGNSPLHF. This rearrangement joins TRBV5-1 to TRBJ1-6; 8 nucleotides match TRBD1. CDR1 is SGHRS and CDR2 is YFSETQ in the germline V gene. V shed 4 bases, J shed 6 bases, and the junction held 3 bases outside the gene matches. The CDR3 covers 14 residues.

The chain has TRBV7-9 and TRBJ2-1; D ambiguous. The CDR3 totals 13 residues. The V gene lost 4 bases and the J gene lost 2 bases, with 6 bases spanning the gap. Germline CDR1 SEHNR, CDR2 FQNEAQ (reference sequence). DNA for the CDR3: TGTGCCAGCAGCTCCAGTCCCTACAATGAGCAGTTCTTC. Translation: CASSSSPYNEQFF. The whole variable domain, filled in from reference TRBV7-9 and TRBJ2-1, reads DTGVSQNPRHKITKRGQNVTFRCDPISEHNRLYWYRQTLGQGPEFLTYFQNEAQLEKSRLLSDRFSAERPKGSFSTLEIQRTEQGDSAMYLCASSSSPYNEQFFGPGTRLTVL.

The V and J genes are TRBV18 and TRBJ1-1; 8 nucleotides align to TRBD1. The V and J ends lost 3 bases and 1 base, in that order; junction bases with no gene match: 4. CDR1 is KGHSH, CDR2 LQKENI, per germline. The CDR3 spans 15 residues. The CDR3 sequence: CASSPPTGGNTEAFF. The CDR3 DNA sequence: TGTGCCAGCTCACCGCCCACAGGGGGGAACACTGAAGCTTTCTTT. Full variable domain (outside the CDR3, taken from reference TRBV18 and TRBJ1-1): NAGVMQNPRHLVRRRGQEARLRCSPMKGHSHVYWYRQLPEEGLKFMVYLQKENIIDESGMPKERFSAEFPKEGPSILRIQQVVRGDSAAYFCASSPPTGGNTEAFFGQGTRLTVV.

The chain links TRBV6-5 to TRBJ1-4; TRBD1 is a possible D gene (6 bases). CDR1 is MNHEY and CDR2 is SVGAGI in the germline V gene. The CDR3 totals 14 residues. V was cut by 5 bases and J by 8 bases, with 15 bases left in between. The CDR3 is CASSRTAEEEKLFF. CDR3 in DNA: TGTGCCAGCAGTCGGACAGCCGAGGAGGAAAAACTGTTTTTT.

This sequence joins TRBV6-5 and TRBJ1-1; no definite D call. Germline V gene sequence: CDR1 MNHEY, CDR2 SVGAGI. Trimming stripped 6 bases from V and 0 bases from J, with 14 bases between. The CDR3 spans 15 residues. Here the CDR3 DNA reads TGTGCCAGCAGCTCCGTCGACACCATGAACACTGAAGCTTTCTTT. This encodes CASSSVDTMNTEAFF.

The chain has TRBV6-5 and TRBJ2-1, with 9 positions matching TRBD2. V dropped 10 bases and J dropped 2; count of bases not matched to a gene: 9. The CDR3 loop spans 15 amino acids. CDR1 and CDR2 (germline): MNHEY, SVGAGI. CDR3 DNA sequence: TGTGCCACCATACTAGCGGGCCTGACCTACAATGAGCAGTTCTTC. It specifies CATILAGLTYNEQFF.

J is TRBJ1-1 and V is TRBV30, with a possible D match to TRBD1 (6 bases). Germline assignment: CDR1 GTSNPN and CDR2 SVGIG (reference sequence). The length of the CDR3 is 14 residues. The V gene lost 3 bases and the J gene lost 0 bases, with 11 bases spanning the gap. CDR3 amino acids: CAWSAGALNTEAFF. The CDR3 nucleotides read TGTGCCTGGAGCGCAGGGGCGCTGAACACTGAAGCTTTCTTT. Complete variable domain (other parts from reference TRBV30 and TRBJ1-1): SQTIHQWPATLVQPVGSPLSLECTVEGTSNPNLYWYRQAAGRGLQLLFYSVGIGQISSEVPQNLSASRPQDRQFILSSKKLLLSDSGFYLCAWSAGALNTEAFFGQGTRLTVV.

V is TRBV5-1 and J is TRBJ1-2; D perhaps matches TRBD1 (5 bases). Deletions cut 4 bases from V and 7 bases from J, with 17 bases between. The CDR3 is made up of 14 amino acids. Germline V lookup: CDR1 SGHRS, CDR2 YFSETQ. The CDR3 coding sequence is TGCGCCAGCAGCCATGGGCAGGGTTCGGCTGGCTACACCTTC. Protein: CASSHGQGSAGYTF.

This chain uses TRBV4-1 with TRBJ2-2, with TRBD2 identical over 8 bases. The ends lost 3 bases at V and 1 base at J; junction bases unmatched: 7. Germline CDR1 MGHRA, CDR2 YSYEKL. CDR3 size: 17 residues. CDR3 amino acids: CASSHAGGRQNTGELFF. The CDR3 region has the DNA TGCGCCAGCAGCCATGCGGGGGGCAGGCAGAACACCGGGGAGCTGTTTTTT.

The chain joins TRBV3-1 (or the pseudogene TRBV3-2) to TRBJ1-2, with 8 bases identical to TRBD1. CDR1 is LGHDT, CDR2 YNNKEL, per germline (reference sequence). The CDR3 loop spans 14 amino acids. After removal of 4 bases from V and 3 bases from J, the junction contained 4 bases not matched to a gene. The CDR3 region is CASSLGQVDYGYTF. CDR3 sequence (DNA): TGTGCCAGCAGCCTGGGACAGGTCGACTATGGCTACACCTTC.